The clone carrying this T cell receptor beta chain was detected ten times or more. Its antigen is currently unknown. The entry originates in a study of CD8+CD57+ T cells in acquired aplastic anemia. Points from the study as a whole: CD8+CD57+ cells in patients trailed total CD4+ and CD8+ pools in diversity. There were fewer than 35 CD8+ CDR3 sequences that occurred in both patients and controls.

Germline V gives CDR1 LNHNV, CDR2 YYDKDF (reference sequence). The CDR3 covers 13 residues. Trimming pared 1 base from V and 2 bases from J, leaving 6 bases between. The authors sequenced patients whose flow cytometry had shown CD8+CD57+ cell expansion. Severe acquired aplastic anemia was diagnosed in all patients. The template used for profiling TCR beta VDJ and CDR3 was genomic DNA. One entry per CDR3 protein, called by TCRdb with MiXCR from the reads. The sample has around 15,000 distinct CDR3 sequences; less than 45% are singletons. The sequenced sample was CD8+CD57+ T cells sorted from PBMCs. Sample subset: bead-enriched CD8+CD57+ effector memory T cells from SAA patients. This chain joins TRBV15 and TRBJ2-7, with D hard to call. The origin of this receptor is a human donor with aplastic anemia. CDR3 residues: CATSRVGTYEQYF. In nucleotides, the CDR3 is TGTGCCACCAGCAGAGTTGGGACCTACGAGCAGTACTTC.